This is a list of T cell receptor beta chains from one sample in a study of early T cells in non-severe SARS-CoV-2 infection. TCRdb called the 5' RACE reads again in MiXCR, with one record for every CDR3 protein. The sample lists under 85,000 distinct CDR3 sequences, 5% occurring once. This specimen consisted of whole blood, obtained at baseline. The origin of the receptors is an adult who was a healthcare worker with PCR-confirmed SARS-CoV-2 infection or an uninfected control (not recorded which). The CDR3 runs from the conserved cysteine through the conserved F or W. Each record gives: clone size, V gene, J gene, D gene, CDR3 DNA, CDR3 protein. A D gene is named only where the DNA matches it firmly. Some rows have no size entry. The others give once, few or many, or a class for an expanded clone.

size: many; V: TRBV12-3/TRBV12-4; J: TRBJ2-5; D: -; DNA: TGTGCCAGCACCCTAATGGGGGGACGCGAAGAGACCCAGTACTTC; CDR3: CASTLMGGREETQYF
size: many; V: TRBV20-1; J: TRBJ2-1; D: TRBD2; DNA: TGCAGTGCTAGAGATCGGCTAGCGGTTTACAATGAGCAGTTCTTC; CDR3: CSARDRLAVYNEQFF
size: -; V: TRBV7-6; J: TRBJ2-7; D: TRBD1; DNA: TGTGCCAGCAGCTTTGGGACAGACGCCTACGAGCAGTACTTC; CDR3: CASSFGTDAYEQYF
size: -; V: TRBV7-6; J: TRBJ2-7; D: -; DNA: TGTGCCAGCAGTAAAAGACAGGTTTACGAGCAGTACTTC; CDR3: CASSKRQVYEQYF
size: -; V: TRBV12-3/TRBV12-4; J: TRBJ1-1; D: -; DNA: TGTGCCAGCAGTTTATCCAATACGAACACTGAAGCTTTCTTT; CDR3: CASSLSNTNTEAFF
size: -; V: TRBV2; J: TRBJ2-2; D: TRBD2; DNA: TGTGCCAGCAGTATAGCGGGGTTGAACACCGGGGAGCTGTTTTTT; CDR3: CASSIAGLNTGELFF
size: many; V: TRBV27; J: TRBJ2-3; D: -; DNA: TGTGCCAGCAGTATGAACCAGGGGTCTTACACAGATACGCAGTATTTT; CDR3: CASSMNQGSYTDTQYF
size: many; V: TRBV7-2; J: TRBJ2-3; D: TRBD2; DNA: TGTGCCAGCAGTTTAACTAGCGGGACAGATACGCAGTATTTT; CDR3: CASSLTSGTDTQYF
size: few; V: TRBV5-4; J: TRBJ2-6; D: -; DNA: TGTGCCAGCAGCTCGACGGGCTCTGGGGCCAACGTCCTGACTTTC; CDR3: CASSSTGSGANVLTF
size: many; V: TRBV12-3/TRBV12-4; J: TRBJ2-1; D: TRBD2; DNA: TGTGCCAGCAGTTTCTCTAGTACTAGCGGGCACAATGAGCAGTTCTTC; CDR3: CASSFSSTSGHNEQFF
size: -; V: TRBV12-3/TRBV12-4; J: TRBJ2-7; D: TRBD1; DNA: TGTGCCAGCAGGAGACAGGGGGAACACGAGCAGTACTTC; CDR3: CASRRQGEHEQYF
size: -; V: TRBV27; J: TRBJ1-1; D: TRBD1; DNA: TGTGCCAGCAGTAGGGACAGGGGGCAAGGAGAAGCTTTCTTT; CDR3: CASSRDRGQGEAFF
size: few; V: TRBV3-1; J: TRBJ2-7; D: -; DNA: TGTGCCAGCCAAGGCGACGGATACTCCTACGAGCAGTACTTC; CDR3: CASQGDGYSYEQYF
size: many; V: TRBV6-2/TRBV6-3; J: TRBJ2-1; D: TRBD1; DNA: TGTGCCAGCAGCGGGACAGGCACAAAGAGAATTCTGGTCTTC; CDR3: CASSGTGTKRILVF
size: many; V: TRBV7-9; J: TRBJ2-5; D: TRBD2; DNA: TGTGCCAGCAGCTTAGTTACGGGAGGAGAGACCCAGTACTTC; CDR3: CASSLVTGGETQYF
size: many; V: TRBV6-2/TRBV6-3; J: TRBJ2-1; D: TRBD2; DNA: TGTGCCACCAGGCCCTCACTAGCGGGAGTTCGGAATGAGCAGTTCTTC; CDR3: CATRPSLAGVRNEQFF
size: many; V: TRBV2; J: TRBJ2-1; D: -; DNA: TGTGCCAGCAGTGAGCTAGCGCCCTACAATGAGCAGTTCTTC; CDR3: CASSELAPYNEQFF
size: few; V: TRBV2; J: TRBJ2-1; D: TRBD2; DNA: TGTGCCAGCAGGGGGACTAGCGGGATCCATGAGCAGTTCTTC; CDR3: CASRGTSGIHEQFF
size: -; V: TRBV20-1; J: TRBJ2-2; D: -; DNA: TGCAGTGCTATGGGAGTAACCGGGGAGCTGTTTTTT; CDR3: CSAMGVTGELFF
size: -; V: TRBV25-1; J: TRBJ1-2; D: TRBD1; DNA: TGTGCCAGCAGAGGTTCAGGGGGCGCGGGCTACACCTTC; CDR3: CASRGSGGAGYTF
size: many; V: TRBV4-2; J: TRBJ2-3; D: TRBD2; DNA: TGTGCCAGCAGCCAAGTTAGCGGGAGGGCTGAGACAGATACGCAGTATTTT; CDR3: CASSQVSGRAETDTQYF
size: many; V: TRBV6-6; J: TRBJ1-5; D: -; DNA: TGTGCCAGCAGTTACGGACCCAGCCAGCCCCAGCATTTT; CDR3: CASSYGPSQPQHF
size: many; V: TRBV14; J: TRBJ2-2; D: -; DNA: TGTGCCAGCAGCCAGGCGCTTACGGGGACCGGGGAGCTGTTTTTT; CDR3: CASSQALTGTGELFF
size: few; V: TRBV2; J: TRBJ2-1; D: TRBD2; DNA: TGTGCCAGCAGTGAAGTTACGGGAGGCCATAACAATGAGCAGTTCTTC; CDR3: CASSEVTGGHNNEQFF
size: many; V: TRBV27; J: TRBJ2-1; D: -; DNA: TGTGCCAGCAGTATAGATGGAGTCTACAATGAGCAGTTCTTC; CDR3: CASSIDGVYNEQFF
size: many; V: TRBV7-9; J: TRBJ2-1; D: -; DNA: TGTGCCAGCAGCAACCCTGGGGCCTGGGGAAATGAGCAGTTCTTC; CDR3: CASSNPGAWGNEQFF
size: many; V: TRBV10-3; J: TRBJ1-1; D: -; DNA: TGTGCCATTTCAGGGTTGGAGAACACTGAAGCTTTCTTT; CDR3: CAISGLENTEAFF
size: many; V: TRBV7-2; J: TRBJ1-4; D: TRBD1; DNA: TGTGCCAGCAGCTTAAATCCCGGGACAGGGTCAACTAATGAAAAACTGTTTTTT; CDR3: CASSLNPGTGSTNEKLFF
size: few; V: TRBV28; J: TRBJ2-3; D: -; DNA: TGTGCCAGCAGGACTAGGACAGGCCAAAGCACAGATACGCAGTATTTT; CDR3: CASRTRTGQSTDTQYF
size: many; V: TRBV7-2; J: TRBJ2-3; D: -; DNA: TGTGCCAGCAGCTTAGTACTCGCAGATACGCAGTATTTT; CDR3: CASSLVLADTQYF
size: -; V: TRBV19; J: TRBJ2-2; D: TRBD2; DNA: TGTGCCAGTAGTATAGGACTAGCGGGAGAGCCCGACACCGGGGAGCTGTTTTTT; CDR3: CASSIGLAGEPDTGELFF
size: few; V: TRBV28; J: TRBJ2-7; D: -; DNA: TGTGCCAGCAGTCCCCCGCCGCGGACTTACTCCTACGAGCAGTACTTC; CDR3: CASSPPPRTYSYEQYF
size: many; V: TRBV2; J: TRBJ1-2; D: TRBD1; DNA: TGTGCCAGCAGACCGGGACAGGCAAACTATGGCTACACCTTC; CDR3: CASRPGQANYGYTF
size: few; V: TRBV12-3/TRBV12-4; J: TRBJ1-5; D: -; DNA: TGTGCCAGCAGTTTAGTCCTGGGGAATCAGCCCCAGCATTTT; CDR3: CASSLVLGNQPQHF
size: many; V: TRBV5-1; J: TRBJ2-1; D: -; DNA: TGCGCCAGCAGCGAGGGGGGCCCCTACAATGAGCAGTTCTTC; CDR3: CASSEGGPYNEQFF
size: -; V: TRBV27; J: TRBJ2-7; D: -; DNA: TGTGCCAGCAGTTTAGGGGGGTCCAGAGAGGAGCAGTACTTC; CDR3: CASSLGGSREEQYF
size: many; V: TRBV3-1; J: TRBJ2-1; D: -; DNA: TGTGCCAGCAGCCAAGGACTAGCCTACAATGAGCAGTTCTTC; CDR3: CASSQGLAYNEQFF
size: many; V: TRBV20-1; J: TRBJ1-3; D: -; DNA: TGCAGTGCGAGATGGGACCTCTCTGGAAACACCATATATTTT; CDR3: CSARWDLSGNTIYF